The clone carrying this T cell receptor beta chain occurred many times. What it binds is not known. TCRalpha and TCRbeta libraries used 5'RACE with constant-segment primers and UMIs. MiXCR, run by TCRdb on the 5' RACE reads, gives a single entry per CDR3 protein. The sample has around 200,000 distinct CDR3 sequences, 20% to 25% seen once; the top ten hold about 23%. This entry comes from a study of T-cell memory formation after mild COVID-19. The overall study: TCR clusters largely stayed donor specific. Study results and limitations: The appearance of some responding clones in pre-infection memory suggested that cross-reactive memory joined. Researchers report contracting CD4+ clones mostly in CM and EM, with CD8+ clones in EMRA.

V was clipped by 2 bases and J by 9 bases, with 10 bases between them. Germline-derived CDR1 and CDR2 are MRHNA and SNTAGT. The length of the CDR3 is 12 residues. What was sequenced was PBMCs or a T cell subset sorted from them (not recorded which). The receptor was isolated from an adult woman who had mild COVID-19 (a few samples of this study predate the infection). Cell type and time point are not known. The V gene is TRBV6-4, the J gene TRBJ2-5, with D perhaps matching TRBD2 (6 bases). DNA for the CDR3: TGTGCCAGCAGTGACGTTTGGGGGGCCCAGTACTTC. It codes for CASSDVWGAQYF.